The source of this T cell receptor (beta chain) is a study of T cell responses to AZD1222 COVID-19 vaccine. Findings and caveats of the study: The peak T cell response came first, and repertoires were sampled only after it. Donors were largely white British and mainly female; clonal diversity was possibly underestimated.

As concerns this clone: Its target is not known.

V dropped 3 bases and J dropped 1 base, with 12 bases sitting between them. This CDR3 is built from 14 residues. Germline V CDR1 and CDR2: GTSNPN, SVGIG (reference sequence). The repertoire was sequenced with immunoSEQ multiplex PCR; TCRdb's copy has only in-frame clones and lacks some. Among about 86,000 clones, approximately 89% were seen once, and the ten largest hold approximately 2.1%. This clonotype was sampled from an adult in good health. The sequences come from peripheral blood, collected on day 0 of AZD1222 vaccination. The chain carries TRBV30 and TRBJ1-1, with a weak D call TRBD1 (5 bases). The CDR3 loop reads CAWRGDSPNTEAFF. The CDR3 nucleotides are TGTGCCTGGAGAGGAGACAGCCCGAACACTGAAGCTTTCTTT.